Listed here is a single TCR beta chain. The sample originates from a study of shared clonotypes between healthy human individuals. This CDR3 spans 14 amino acids. Trimming left V 1 base short and J 3 bases short, with 9 bases between. The germline V gene has CDR1 SEHNR and CDR2 FQNEAQ (reference sequence). The data were produced by immunoSEQ multiplex PCR, yet TCRdb's version contains in-frame clones alone and is incomplete. The sample has about 470,000 clones; more than 75% are singletons. The sequence derives from a woman between 40 and 55 years old in good health. Some clones in this sample may be carry-over from other donors' samples. The V and J genes are TRBV7-9 and TRBJ1-1, with D possibly matching TRBD1 (5 bases). Sequenced: PBMCs. The chain's CDR3 is CASSLGIGDTEAFF. The CDR3 DNA sequence: TGTGCCAGCAGCTTAGGTATAGGGGACACTGAAGCTTTCTTT.